Listed here is a single T cell receptor beta chain. The antigen remains unidentified. The CDR3 sequence is 16 residues long. Trimming removed 2 bases at V and 4 bases at J, with 12 bases between. Germline CDR1 is LGHNA and CDR2 is YSLEER. These data originate in a study of beta chain features in type 1 diabetes. Overall study results and limits: Researchers report that Type 1 diabetes patients had moderately but significantly shorter TCRB CDR3s across all four CD4+ subsets. There were fewer insertions and more deletions at the VDJ junctions of type 1 diabetes patients.

Isolated RNA was reverse transcribed in full, so expressed TCRB transcripts were sequenced. Only in-frame clones appear in the TCRdb table, and some are missing; sequencing was by immunoSEQ multiplex PCR. Of over 600,000 clones in the sample, roughly 12% were seen once. CD4+ naive, central memory, regulatory and stem cell-like memory cells were sorted via CD45RO/CCR7/CD25/CD127/CD95/CD27. Populations obtained by sorting all exceeded 95% purity. This sequence originates from a man aged 25-45 years with type 1 diabetes. The chain employs TRBV4-3 and TRBJ2-6; D may match TRBD1 or TRBD2 (5 bases each). Sequencing used naive CD4+ T cells from blood. The CDR3 DNA reads as TGCGCCAGCAGCCAATCCTGGGGGTCAGGGGCCAACGTCCTGACTTTC. This encodes CASSQSWGSGANVLTF.